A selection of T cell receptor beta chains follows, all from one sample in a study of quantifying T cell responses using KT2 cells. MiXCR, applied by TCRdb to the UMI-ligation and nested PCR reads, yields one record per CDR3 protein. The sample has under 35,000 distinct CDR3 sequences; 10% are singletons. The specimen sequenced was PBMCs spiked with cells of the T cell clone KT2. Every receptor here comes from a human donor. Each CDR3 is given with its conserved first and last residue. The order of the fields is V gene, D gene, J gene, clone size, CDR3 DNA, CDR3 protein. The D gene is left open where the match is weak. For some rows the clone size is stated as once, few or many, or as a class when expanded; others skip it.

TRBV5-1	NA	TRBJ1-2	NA	TGCGCCAGCAGCTTGGCTGGGGCCTTAGCTAACTATGGCTACACCTTC	CASSLAGALANYGYTF
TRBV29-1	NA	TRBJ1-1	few	TGCAGCGTTGCTAGGAACACTGAAGCTTTCTTT	CSVARNTEAFF
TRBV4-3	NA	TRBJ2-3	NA	TGCGCCAGCAGCCAAGCGGGGGATACGCAGTATTTT	CASSQAGDTQYF
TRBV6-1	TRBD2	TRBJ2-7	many	TGTGCCAGCAGGGGAGGGGTCTACGAGCAGTACTTC	CASRGGVYEQYF
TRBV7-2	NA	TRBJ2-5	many	TGTGCCAGCAGCTTTCGACAGAGTCAAGAGACCCAGTACTTC	CASSFRQSQETQYF
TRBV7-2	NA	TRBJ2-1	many	TGTGCCAGCAGCTTAGAAGTGGGTGTCGATGAGCAGTTCTTC	CASSLEVGVDEQFF
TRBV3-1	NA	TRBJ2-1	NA	TGTGCCAGCAGCCAAAGCCAGGTGCAGTTCTTC	CASSQSQVQFF
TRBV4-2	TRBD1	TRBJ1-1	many	TGTGCCAGCAACCAGGCAGACAGGGCTAAGACTGAAGCTTTCTTT	CASNQADRAKTEAFF
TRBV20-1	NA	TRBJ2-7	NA	TGCAGTGCTAGGTACATCCCGAACTCCTACGAGCAGTACTTC	CSARYIPNSYEQYF
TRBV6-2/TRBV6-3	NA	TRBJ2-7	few	TGTGCCAGCAGTTACGCGAGGGAGCAGTACTTC	CASSYAREQYF